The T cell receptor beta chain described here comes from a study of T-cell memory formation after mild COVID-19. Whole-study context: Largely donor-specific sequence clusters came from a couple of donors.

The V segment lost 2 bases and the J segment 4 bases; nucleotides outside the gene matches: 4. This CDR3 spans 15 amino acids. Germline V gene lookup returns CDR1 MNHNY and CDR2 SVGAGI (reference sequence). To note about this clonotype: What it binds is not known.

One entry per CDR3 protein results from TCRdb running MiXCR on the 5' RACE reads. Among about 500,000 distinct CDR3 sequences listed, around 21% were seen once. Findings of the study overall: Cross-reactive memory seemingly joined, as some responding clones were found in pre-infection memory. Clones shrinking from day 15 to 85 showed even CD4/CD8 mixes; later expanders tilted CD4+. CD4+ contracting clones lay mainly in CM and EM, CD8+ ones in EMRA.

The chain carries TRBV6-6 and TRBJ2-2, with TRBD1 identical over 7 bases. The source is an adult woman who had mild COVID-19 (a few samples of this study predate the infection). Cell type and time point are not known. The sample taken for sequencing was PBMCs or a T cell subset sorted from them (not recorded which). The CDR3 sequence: CASSYRGQGTGELFF. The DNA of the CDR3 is TGTGCCAGCAGTTACAGGGGGCAGGGCACCGGGGAGCTGTTTTTT.